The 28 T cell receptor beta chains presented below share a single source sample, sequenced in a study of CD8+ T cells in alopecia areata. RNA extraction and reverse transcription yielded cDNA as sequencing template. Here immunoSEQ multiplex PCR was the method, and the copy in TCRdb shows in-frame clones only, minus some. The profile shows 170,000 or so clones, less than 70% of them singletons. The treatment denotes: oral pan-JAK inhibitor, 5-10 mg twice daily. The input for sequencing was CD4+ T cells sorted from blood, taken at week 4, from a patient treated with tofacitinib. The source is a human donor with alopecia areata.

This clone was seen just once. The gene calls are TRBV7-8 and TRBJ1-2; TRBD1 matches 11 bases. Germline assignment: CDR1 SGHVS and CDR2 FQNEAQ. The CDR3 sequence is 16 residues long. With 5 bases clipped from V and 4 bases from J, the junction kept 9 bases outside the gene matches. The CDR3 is CASSNRDRGASYGYTF. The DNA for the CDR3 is TGTGCCAGCAGCAATCGGGACAGGGGGGCATCCTATGGCTACACCTTC.

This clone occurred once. CDR3 amino acids: CASSPTGLGEAFF. The CDR3 DNA reads TGTGCCAGCAGCCCAACAGGCTTGGGTGAAGCTTTCTTT. This chain links TRBV6-5 with TRBJ1-1, with a possible D match to TRBD1 (5 bases). The length of the CDR3 is 13 residues. The germline gives CDR1 MNHEY, CDR2 SVGAGI. Trimming removed 6 bases from V and 7 bases from J, with 15 bases in between.

CDR3 in DNA: TGCAGCGTTAGGCCGGGACTAGCGGGAGATACGCAGTATTTT. Residues: CSVRPGLAGDTQYF. This chain joins TRBV29-1 and TRBJ2-3, with 12 bases fitting TRBD2. Germline-derived CDR1 and CDR2 are SQVTM and ANQGSEA. This CDR3 spans 14 amino acids. Unmatched junction bases numbered 5, after V lost 5 bases and J lost 5 bases.

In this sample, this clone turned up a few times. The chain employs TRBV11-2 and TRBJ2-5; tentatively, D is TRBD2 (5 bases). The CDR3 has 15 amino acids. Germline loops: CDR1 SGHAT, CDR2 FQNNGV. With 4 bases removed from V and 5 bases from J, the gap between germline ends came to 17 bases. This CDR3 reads CASSWRASNAETQYF. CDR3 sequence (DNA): TGTGCCAGCAGCTGGCGGGCTTCAAACGCGGAGACCCAGTACTTC.

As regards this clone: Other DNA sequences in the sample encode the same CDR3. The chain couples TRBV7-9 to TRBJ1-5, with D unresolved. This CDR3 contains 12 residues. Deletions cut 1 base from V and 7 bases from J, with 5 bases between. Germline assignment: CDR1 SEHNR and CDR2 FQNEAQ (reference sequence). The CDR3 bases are TGTGCCAGCAGCTTAGGTTTACAGCCCCAGCATTTT. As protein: CASSLGLQPQHF.

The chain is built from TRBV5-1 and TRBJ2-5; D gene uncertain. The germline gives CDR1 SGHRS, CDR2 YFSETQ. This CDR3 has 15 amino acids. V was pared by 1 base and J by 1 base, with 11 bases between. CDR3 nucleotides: TGCGCCAGCAGCTTGCGGGTAGGAAGCCAAGAGACCCAGTACTTC. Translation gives CASSLRVGSQETQYF. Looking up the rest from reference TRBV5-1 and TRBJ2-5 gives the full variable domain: KAGVTQTPRYLIKTRGQQVTLSCSPISGHRSVSWYQQTPGQGLQFLFEYFSETQRNKGNFPGRFSGRQFSNSRSEMNVSTLELGDSALYLCASSLRVGSQETQYFGPGTRLLVL.

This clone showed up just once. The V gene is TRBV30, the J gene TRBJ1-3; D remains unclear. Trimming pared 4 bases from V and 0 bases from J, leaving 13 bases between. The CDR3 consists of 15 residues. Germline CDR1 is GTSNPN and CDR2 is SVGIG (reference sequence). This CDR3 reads CAWKETDISGNTIYF. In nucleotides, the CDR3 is TGTGCCTGGAAAGAGACGGATATCTCTGGAAACACCATATATTTT.

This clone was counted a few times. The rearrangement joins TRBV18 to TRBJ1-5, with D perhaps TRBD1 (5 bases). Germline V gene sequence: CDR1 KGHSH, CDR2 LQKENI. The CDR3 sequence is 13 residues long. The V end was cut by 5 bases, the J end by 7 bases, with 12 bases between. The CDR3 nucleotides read TGTGCCAGCTCAACCGGGGCCGTACAGCCCCAGCATTTT. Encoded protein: CASSTGAVQPQHF.

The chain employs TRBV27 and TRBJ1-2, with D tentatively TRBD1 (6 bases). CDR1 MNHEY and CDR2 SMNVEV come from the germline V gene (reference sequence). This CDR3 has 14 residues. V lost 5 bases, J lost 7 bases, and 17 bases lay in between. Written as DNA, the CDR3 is TGTGCCAGCAGTGAGAACAGGGAATACGGTGGCTACACCTTC. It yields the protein CASSENREYGGYTF.

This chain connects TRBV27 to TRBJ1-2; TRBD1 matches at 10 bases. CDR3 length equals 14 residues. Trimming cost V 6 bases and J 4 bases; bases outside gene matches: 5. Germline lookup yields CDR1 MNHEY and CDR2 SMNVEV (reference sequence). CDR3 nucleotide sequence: TGTGCCAGCAGGACCGGGACAGGGGCCTATGGCTACACCTTC. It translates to CASRTGTGAYGYTF.

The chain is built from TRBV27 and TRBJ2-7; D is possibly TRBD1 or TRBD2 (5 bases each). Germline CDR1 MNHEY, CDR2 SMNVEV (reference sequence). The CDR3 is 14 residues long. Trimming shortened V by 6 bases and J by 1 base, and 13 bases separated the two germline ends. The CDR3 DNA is TGTGCCAGCAGGCGCCAGGGAGATTCCTACGAGCAGTACTTC. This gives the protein CASRRQGDSYEQYF.

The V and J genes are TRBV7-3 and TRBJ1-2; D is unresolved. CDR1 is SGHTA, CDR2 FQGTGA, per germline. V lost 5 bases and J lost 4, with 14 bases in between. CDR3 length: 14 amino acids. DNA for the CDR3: TGTGCCAGCAGCCCGAAGGGAGGGAGCTATGGCTACACCTTC. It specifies CASSPKGGSYGYTF.

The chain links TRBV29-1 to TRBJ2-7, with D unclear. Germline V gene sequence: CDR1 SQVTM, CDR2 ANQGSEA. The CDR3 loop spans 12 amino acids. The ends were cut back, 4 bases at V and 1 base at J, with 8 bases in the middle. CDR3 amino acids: CSVGEGSYEQYF. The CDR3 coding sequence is TGCAGCGTTGGTGAAGGGTCCTACGAGCAGTACTTC.

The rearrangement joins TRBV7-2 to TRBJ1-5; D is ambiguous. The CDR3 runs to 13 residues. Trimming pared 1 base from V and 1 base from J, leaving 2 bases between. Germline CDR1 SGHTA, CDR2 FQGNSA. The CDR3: CASSLVSNQPQHF. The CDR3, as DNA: TGTGCCAGCAGCTTAGTCAGCAATCAGCCCCAGCATTTT.

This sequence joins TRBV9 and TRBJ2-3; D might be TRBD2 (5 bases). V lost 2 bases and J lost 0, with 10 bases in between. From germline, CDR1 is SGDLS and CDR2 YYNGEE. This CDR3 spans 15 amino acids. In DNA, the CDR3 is TGTGCCAGCAGCGTGGGAGCGTTTAGCACAGATACGCAGTATTTT. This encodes CASSVGAFSTDTQYF.

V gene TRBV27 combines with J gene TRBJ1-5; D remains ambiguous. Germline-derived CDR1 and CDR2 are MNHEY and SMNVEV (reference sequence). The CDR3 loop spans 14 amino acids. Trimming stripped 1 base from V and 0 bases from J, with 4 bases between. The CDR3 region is CASSLWYSNQPQHF. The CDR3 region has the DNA TGTGCCAGCAGTTTATGGTATAGCAATCAGCCCCAGCATTTT.

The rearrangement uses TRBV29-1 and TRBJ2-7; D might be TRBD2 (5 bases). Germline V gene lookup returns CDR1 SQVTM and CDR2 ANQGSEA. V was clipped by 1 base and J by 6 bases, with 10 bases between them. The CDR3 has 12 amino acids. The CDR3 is CSVEAGVSEQYF. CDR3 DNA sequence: TGCAGCGTTGAAGCCGGGGTGAGCGAGCAGTACTTC.

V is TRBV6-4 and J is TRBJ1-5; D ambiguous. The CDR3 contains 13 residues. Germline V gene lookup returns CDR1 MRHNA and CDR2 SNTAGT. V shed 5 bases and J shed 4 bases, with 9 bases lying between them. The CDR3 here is CASSLTRNQPQHF. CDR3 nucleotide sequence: TGTGCCAGCAGTCTAACAAGGAATCAGCCCCAGCATTTT.

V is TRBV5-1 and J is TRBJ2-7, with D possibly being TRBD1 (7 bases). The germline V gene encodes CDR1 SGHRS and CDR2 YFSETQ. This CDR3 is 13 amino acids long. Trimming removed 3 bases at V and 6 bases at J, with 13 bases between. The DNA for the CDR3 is TGCGCCAGCAGCTGGGGGGACAGACGCGAGCAGTACTTC. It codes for CASSWGDRREQYF.

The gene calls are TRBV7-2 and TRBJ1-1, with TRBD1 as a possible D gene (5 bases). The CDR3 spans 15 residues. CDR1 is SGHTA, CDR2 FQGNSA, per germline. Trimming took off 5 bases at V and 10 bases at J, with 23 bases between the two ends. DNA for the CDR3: TGTGCCAGCAGCCCTCATTTGCGGGGTGGTGACAGAGCTTTCTTT. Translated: CASSPHLRGGDRAFF.

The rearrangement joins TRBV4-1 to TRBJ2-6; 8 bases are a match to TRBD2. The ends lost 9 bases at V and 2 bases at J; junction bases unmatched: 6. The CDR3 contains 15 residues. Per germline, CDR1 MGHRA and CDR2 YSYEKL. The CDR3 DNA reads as TGCGCCAGTTCCCGGGGGGGGGCTGGGGCCAACGTCCTGACTTTC. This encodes CASSRGGAGANVLTF.

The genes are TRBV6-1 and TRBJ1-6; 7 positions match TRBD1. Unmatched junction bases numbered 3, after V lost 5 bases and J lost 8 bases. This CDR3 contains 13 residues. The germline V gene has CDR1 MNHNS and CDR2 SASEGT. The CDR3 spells CASSKQGDSPLHF. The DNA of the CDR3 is TGTGCCAGCAGTAAGCAGGGGGATTCACCCCTCCACTTT.

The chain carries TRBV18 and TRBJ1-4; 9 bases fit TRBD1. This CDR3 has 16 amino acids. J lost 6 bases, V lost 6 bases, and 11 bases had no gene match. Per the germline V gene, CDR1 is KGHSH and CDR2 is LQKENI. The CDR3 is CASSEYTGTGYEKLFF. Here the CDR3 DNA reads TGTGCCAGCTCCGAATACACCGGGACAGGGTATGAAAAACTGTTTTTT.

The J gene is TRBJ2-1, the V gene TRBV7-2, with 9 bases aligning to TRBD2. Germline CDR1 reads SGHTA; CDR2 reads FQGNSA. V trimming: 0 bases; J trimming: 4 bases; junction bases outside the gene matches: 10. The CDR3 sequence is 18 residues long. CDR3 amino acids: CASSLASGGFSFYNEQFF. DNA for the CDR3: TGTGCCAGCAGCTTAGCGAGCGGGGGGTTTTCCTTTTACAATGAGCAGTTCTTC. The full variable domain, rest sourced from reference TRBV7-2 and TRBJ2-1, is GAGVSQSPSNKVTEKGKDVELRCDPISGHTALYWYRQSLGQGLEFLIYFQGNSAPDKSGLPSDRFSAERTGGSVSTLTIQRTQQEDSAVYLCASSLASGGFSFYNEQFFGPGTRLTVL.

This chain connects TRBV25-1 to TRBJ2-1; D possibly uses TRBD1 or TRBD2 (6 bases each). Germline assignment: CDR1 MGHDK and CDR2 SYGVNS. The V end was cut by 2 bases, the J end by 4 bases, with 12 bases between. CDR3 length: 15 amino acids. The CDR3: CASSEPGGGYNEQFF. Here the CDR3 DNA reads TGTGCCAGCAGTGAACCCGGGGGCGGATACAATGAGCAGTTCTTC.

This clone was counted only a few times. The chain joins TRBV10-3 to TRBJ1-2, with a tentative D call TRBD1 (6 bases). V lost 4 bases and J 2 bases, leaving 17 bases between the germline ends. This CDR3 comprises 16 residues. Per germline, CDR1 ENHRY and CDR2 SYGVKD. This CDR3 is CAISGGTRGPNYGYTF. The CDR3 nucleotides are TGTGCCATCAGTGGGGGGACAAGGGGCCCAAACTATGGCTACACCTTC.

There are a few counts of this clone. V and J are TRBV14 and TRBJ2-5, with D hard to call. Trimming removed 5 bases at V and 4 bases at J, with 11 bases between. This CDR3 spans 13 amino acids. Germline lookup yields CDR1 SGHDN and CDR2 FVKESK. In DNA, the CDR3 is TGTGCCAGCAGCGCACGGCAGAGAGAGACCCAGTACTTC. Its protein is CASSARQRETQYF.

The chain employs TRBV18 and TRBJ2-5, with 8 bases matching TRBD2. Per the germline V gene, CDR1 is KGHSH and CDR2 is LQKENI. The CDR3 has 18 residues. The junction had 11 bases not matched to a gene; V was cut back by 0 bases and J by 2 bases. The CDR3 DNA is TGTGCCAGCTCACCACCGAAGGGCAGTAGCGGGATACAAGAGACCCAGTACTTC. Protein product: CASSPPKGSSGIQETQYF. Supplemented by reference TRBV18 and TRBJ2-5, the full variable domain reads NAGVMQNPRHLVRRRGQEARLRCSPMKGHSHVYWYRQLPEEGLKFMVYLQKENIIDESGMPKERFSAEFPKEGPSILRIQQVVRGDSAAYFCASSPPKGSSGIQETQYFGPGTRLLVL.